The entry below describes one TCR beta chain. The antigen is unknown. This entry is derived from a study of cytomegalovirus exposure and HLA in healthy donors. Study-wide results and limits: Altogether, 164 TCR beta chains were recorded as cytomegalovirus-associated. A later analysis linked a missense DCLRE1C variant to TCR beta V- and J-gene trimming.

The CDR3 length is 14 residues. Per the germline V gene, CDR1 is SGHTA and CDR2 is FQGNSA. V was shortened by 6 bases and J by 0 bases, with 12 bases between the two germline ends. The primer mix had 60 Vbeta and 13 Jbeta primers. This table comes from immunoSEQ multiplex PCR, and its TCRdb copy is limited to in-frame clones, with some not included. The listing records tens of thousands of clones. Input material: PBMCs. This sequence was found in a man aged 45-65 years in good health and CMV-seropositive. The rearrangement uses TRBV7-2 and TRBJ2-7; weak D call: TRBD2 (5 bases). This chain's CDR3 is CASRFNRGSYEQYF. For the CDR3, the DNA is TGTGCCAGCAGATTCAACCGGGGCTCCTACGAGCAGTACTTC.